Below are 18 T cell receptor beta chains sequenced from a single sample in a study of blood T cell repertoires in COVID-19 (dated by TCRdb to the early 2020s). Receptor libraries were prepared by the immunoSEQ multiplex PCR assay. Drawn from immuneACCESS, this table holds only the in-frame rearrangements with V and J called that TCRdb kept. Clones are partly lost; checked studies trace under half to an unresolved V gene and leave the rest unexplained. The sample table contains about 370,000 clones; only one count was recorded for 80% to 90% of them. The ten most abundant clones make up about 1% of the sample. Sample: PBMCs or T cells enriched from blood (not recorded which). The receptors were gathered from a man aged 18-30 years who had recovered from COVID-19.

CDR3 region: CASSTRQGLKNEQFF. As DNA, the CDR3 is TGTGCCAGTAGTACCCGACAGGGATTAAAGAATGAGCAGTTCTTC. The chain has TRBV19 and TRBJ2-1; 7 nucleotides align to TRBD1. V gave up 4 bases and J gave up 7 bases; unmatched junction bases: 10. Germline assignment: CDR1 LNHDA and CDR2 SQIVND (reference sequence). The CDR3 runs 15 residues.

The chain couples TRBV24-1 to TRBJ2-1; 12 bases match TRBD2. This CDR3 region has 16 residues. Germline CDR1 is KGHDR and CDR2 is SFDVKD. V gave up 1 base and J gave up 8 bases; unmatched junction bases: 5. The CDR3 nucleotides read TGTGCCACCAGTGATTTAAGACTAGCGGGAGAGTATGAGCAGTTCTTC. The encoded protein is CATSDLRLAGEYEQFF.

The chain couples TRBV5-5 to TRBJ2-5, with a tentative D call TRBD1 (6 bases). V dropped 4 bases and J dropped 1 base, with 17 bases sitting between them. Germline assignment: CDR1 SGHKS and CDR2 YYEKEE (reference sequence). This CDR3 spans 16 amino acids. CDR3 protein: CASSTNKQGAQETQYF. For the CDR3, the DNA is TGTGCCAGCAGCACAAATAAACAGGGAGCCCAAGAGACCCAGTACTTC. Full variable domain (outside the CDR3, taken from reference TRBV5-5 and TRBJ2-5): DAGVTQSPTHLIKTRGQQVTLRCSPISGHKSVSWYQQVLGQGPQFIFQYYEKEERGRGNFPDRFSARQFPNYSSELNVNALLLGDSALYLCASSTNKQGAQETQYFGPGTRLLVL.

CDR3 protein: CASSLFSGNPVDTGELFF. CDR3 sequence (DNA): TGTGCCAGCAGTTTATTTTCCGGGAATCCCGTTGACACCGGGGAGCTGTTTTTT. The rearrangement joins TRBV28 to TRBJ2-2; possible D gene TRBD2, 5 bases. Germline CDR1 reads MDHEN; CDR2 reads SYDVKM. There are 18 residues in the CDR3. The V gene lost 1 base and the J gene lost 3 bases, with 18 bases spanning the gap.

V usage is TRBV24-1 and J usage is TRBJ2-7; TRBD1 agrees at 7 bases. CDR3 length: 16 residues. Trimming at V came to 3 bases and at J to 2 bases, leaving 9 bases not matched to a gene. CDR1 is KGHDR, CDR2 SFDVKD, per germline. CDR3 sequence: CATSDHPAGGTYEQYF. The CDR3 DNA reads as TGTGCCACCAGTGATCATCCGGCAGGGGGAACCTACGAGCAGTACTTC.

The count of this clone is one. The chain uses TRBV11-3 and TRBJ2-1, with D unclear. Trimming took 4 bases from V and 7 from J, leaving 11 bases between them. This CDR3 is 13 amino acids long. Germline CDR1 reads SGHNT; CDR2 reads YENEEA. Written as DNA, the CDR3 is TGTGCCAGCAGCTCCAGGTATGGGAATGAGCAGTTCTTC. Its translation: CASSSRYGNEQFF. The full variable domain, completed using reference TRBV11-3 and TRBJ2-1, is EAGVVQSPRYKIIEKKQPVAFWCNPISGHNTLYWYLQNLGQGPELLIRYENEEAVDDSQLPKDRFSAERLKGVDSTLKIQPAELGDSAVYLCASSSRYGNEQFFGPGTRLTVL.

This chain uses TRBV6-5 with TRBJ1-2; D is unresolved. CDR1 MNHEY and CDR2 SVGAGI come from the germline V gene. The V gene lost 7 bases and the J gene lost 5 bases, with 8 bases spanning the gap. The CDR3 consists of 11 residues. CDR3 region: CASTRGYGYTF. In nucleotides, the CDR3 is TGTGCCAGCACGAGAGGGTATGGCTACACCTTC.

This rearrangement joins TRBV7-2 to TRBJ1-3; maybe TRBD1 (5 bases). Germline V gene data show CDR1 as SGHTA and CDR2 as FQGNSA. V was pared by 5 bases and J by 3 bases, with 14 bases between. The CDR3 loop spans 15 amino acids. The CDR3 DNA follows: TGTGCCAGCAGCCGTATTATAGGGGTTGGAAACACCATATATTTT. It translates to CASSRIIGVGNTIYF.

The chain has TRBV7-2 and TRBJ1-5; a possible D gene is TRBD1 (5 bases). The CDR3 loop spans 16 amino acids. The germline V gene has CDR1 SGHTA and CDR2 FQGNSA. Trimming shortened V by 5 bases and J by 3 bases, and 17 bases separated the two germline ends. DNA for the CDR3: TGTGCCAGCAGCCCGGCCGGGGCGGGGATCAATCAGCCCCAGCATTTT. This gives the protein CASSPAGAGINQPQHF.

The chain links TRBV3-1 (or the pseudogene TRBV3-2) to TRBJ1-1, with TRBD1 identical over 7 bases. The V gene's germline CDR1 is LGHDT and CDR2 YNNKEL (reference sequence). There are 16 residues in the CDR3. J gave up 1 base and V 1 base, and 6 bases lay outside the gene matches. The CDR3 spells CASSQGPGGENTEAFF. In nucleotides, the CDR3 is TGTGCCAGCAGCCAAGGGCCAGGGGGAGAGAACACTGAAGCTTTCTTT.

For this clone: Other DNA sequences in this sample translate to the same CDR3. V and J are TRBV12-3 or TRBV12-4 and TRBJ2-7; D gene uncertain. The CDR3 runs to 12 residues. Trimming stripped 5 bases from V and 0 bases from J, with 5 bases between. The CDR3 is CASSPSSYEQYF. The CDR3 DNA reads as TGTGCCAGCAGTCCCAGCTCCTACGAGCAGTACTTC.

The rearrangement links TRBV7-3 to TRBJ2-2, with 9 bases fitting TRBD1. The ends lost 4 bases at V and 5 bases at J; junction bases unmatched: 5. Germline V gene data show CDR1 as SGHTA and CDR2 as FQGTGA. This CDR3 is 15 amino acids long. The chain's CDR3 is CASSSPGQGTGELFF. The CDR3 nucleotides are TGTGCCAGCAGCTCACCCGGACAGGGGACCGGGGAGCTGTTTTTT.

The genes are TRBV12-5 and TRBJ2-1; the match to TRBD2 covers 10 bases. There are 16 residues in the CDR3. Losses at the gene ends were 7 bases for V and 6 bases for J; bases not matched to a gene: 12. CDR1 LGHNT and CDR2 FRNRAP come from the germline V gene. The CDR3 nucleotides read TGTGCTAGTGCTAGCGGGGGCCTGCCTAAGACCAATGAGCAGTTCTTC. Residues: CASASGGLPKTNEQFF.

The chain has TRBV3-1 (or the pseudogene TRBV3-2) and TRBJ2-7, with D possibly being TRBD2 (6 bases). The CDR3 sequence is 16 residues long. Trimming left V 1 base short and J 0 bases short, with 13 bases between. Looked up from germline, CDR1 is LGHDT and CDR2 is YNNKEL (reference sequence). CDR3 residues: CASSQGPPRDSYEQYF. The CDR3 coding sequence is TGTGCCAGCAGCCAAGGCCCCCCGCGGGACTCCTACGAGCAGTACTTC.

This chain links TRBV28 with TRBJ2-1; D is possibly TRBD1 (5 bases). The CDR3 has 14 amino acids. Germline loops: CDR1 MDHEN, CDR2 SYDVKM. V lost 5 bases to trimming and J lost 6 bases, with 14 bases between them. CDR3 in DNA: TGTGCCAGCAGTCCCGCGCAGGGAACCAATGAGCAGTTCTTC. Protein product: CASSPAQGTNEQFF.

J is TRBJ2-1 and V is TRBV5-8; TRBD1 agrees at 9 bases. This CDR3 spans 15 amino acids. After removal of 1 base from V and 3 bases from J, the junction contained 2 bases not matched to a gene. Germline lookup yields CDR1 SGHTS and CDR2 YDEGEE. The CDR3 sequence is CASSLTGGNYNEQFF. CDR3 bases: TGTGCCAGCAGCTTGACAGGGGGCAACTACAATGAGCAGTTCTTC.

The chain recombines TRBV6-1 with TRBJ1-4, with a tentative D call TRBD1 (5 bases). This CDR3 contains 15 residues. Germline CDR1 is MNHNS and CDR2 is SASEGT. V gave up 2 bases and J gave up 3 bases, with 10 bases separating them. The CDR3 DNA reads as TGTGCCAGCAGTGAACAGGGTGTAGCTAATGAAAAACTGTTTTTT. It is translated as CASSEQGVANEKLFF.

The count of this clone is one. V usage is TRBV27 and J usage is TRBJ2-3; D is unresolved. The V end lost 3 bases, the J end lost 0 bases, and 10 bases lay between the germline ends. Looked up from germline, CDR1 is MNHEY and CDR2 is SMNVEV (reference sequence). The CDR3 loop spans 15 amino acids. CDR3 sequence reads: CASSFSVSSTDTQYF. The CDR3 DNA reads TGTGCCAGCAGTTTTTCAGTTTCTAGCACAGATACGCAGTATTTT.